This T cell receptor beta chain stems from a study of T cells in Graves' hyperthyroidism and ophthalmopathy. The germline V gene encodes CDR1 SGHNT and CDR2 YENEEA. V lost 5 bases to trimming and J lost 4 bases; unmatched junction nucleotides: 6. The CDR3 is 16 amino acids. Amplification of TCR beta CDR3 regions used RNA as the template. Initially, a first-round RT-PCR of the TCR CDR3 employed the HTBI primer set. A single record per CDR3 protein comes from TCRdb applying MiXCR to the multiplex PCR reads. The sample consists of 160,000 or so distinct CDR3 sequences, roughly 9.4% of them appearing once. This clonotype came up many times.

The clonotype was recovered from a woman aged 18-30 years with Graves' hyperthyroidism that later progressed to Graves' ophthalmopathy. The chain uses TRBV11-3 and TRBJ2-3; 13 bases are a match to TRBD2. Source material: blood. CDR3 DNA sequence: TGTGCCAGCAGCCCCAGGACTAGCGGGAGCCCAGATACGCAGTATTTT. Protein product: CASSPRTSGSPDTQYF.